Following are 15 T cell receptor beta chains from one sample sequenced in a study of CD8+ T cells in alopecia areata. Isolated RNA was reverse transcribed into cDNA used as the sequencing template. The assay was immunoSEQ multiplex PCR, and TCRdb's table has in-frame clones only and misses some. The repertoire consists of hundreds of thousands of clones, with roughly 64% occurring once and the leading ten covering roughly 1.8%. Treatment meaning: oral pan-JAK inhibitor, 5-10 mg twice daily. Sequences were derived from CD4+ T cells sorted from blood, sampled at week 24, from a patient treated with tofacitinib. These receptors were taken from a human donor with alopecia areata.

This sequence joins TRBV5-4 and TRBJ2-3; possibly TRBD1 or TRBD2 for D (6 bases each). V dropped 3 bases and J dropped 2 bases, with 10 bases sitting between them. The CDR3 sequence is 14 residues long. Germline CDR1 and CDR2: SGHNT and YYREEE (reference sequence). CDR3 sequence reads: CASSWGAPTDTQYF. Written as DNA, the CDR3 is TGTGCCAGCAGCTGGGGGGCCCCCACAGATACGCAGTATTTT.

The chain links TRBV27 to TRBJ1-6; D is unclear. Per the germline V gene, CDR1 is MNHEY and CDR2 is SMNVEV (reference sequence). Trimming pared 4 bases from V and 4 bases from J, leaving 8 bases between. The CDR3 runs to 14 residues. This CDR3 is CASSSGLYNSPLHF. The DNA of the CDR3 is TGTGCCAGCAGTTCCGGGCTTTATAATTCACCCCTCCACTTT.

The chain couples TRBV29-1 to TRBJ2-3; D uncertain. CDR1 and CDR2 (germline): SQVTM, ANQGSEA. The V gene lost 0 bases and the J gene lost 11 bases, with 15 bases spanning the gap. This CDR3 region has 13 residues. The CDR3 DNA reads TGCAGCGTTGAAGAAAGGGTGGGAAGCATGCAGTATTTT. Protein: CSVEERVGSMQYF.

The rearrangement links TRBV30 to TRBJ1-2; 7 bases are a match to TRBD1. Looked up from germline, CDR1 is GTSNPN and CDR2 is SVGIG (reference sequence). This CDR3 has 14 residues. The ends lost 4 bases at V and 4 bases at J; junction bases unmatched: 9. CDR3 region: CAWNPTGAGYGYTF. CDR3 coding DNA: TGTGCCTGGAACCCCACAGGGGCAGGCTATGGCTACACCTTC.

J is TRBJ2-5 and V is TRBV7-2; TRBD2 matches 14 bases. The CDR3 covers 18 residues. V was pared by 7 bases and J by 5 bases, with 15 bases of the junction left unmatched. In germline, CDR1 is SGHTA, CDR2 FQGNSA. CDR3 bases: TGTGCCAGCACCGGCGGGACTAGCGGGGGAATCTCACAGGAGACCCAGTACTTC. It translates to CASTGGTSGGISQETQYF.

The chain is built from TRBV2 and TRBJ2-3, with D unclear. CDR1 is SNHLY and CDR2 is FYNNEI in the germline V gene. V lost 1 base and J 2 bases, leaving 7 bases between the germline ends. The CDR3 has 14 amino acids. The DNA for the CDR3 is TGTGCCAGCAGTGAAGGGCGGCTCACAGATACGCAGTATTTT. Translation gives CASSEGRLTDTQYF.

In this sample, this clone turned up once. This chain uses TRBV2 with TRBJ1-2, with TRBD1 as a possible D gene (6 bases). CDR3 length: 15 amino acids. V was clipped by 2 bases and J by 7 bases, with 17 bases between them. Germline V gene lookup returns CDR1 SNHLY and CDR2 FYNNEI. The CDR3 region has the DNA TGTGCCAGCAGTGAAAACGGGGGCCGCGGGGGTGGCTACACCTTC. This sequence encodes CASSENGGRGGGYTF.

This chain links TRBV5-4 with TRBJ2-7, with D perhaps matching TRBD1 or TRBD2 (5 bases each). Germline loops: CDR1 SGHNT, CDR2 YYREEE (reference sequence). The V gene lost 4 bases and the J gene lost 3 bases, with 17 bases spanning the gap. The CDR3 has 15 amino acids. CDR3 sequence (DNA): TGTGCCAGCAGCGGGGCCCTGGCTAGCCTCTACGAGCAGTACTTC. This translates into CASSGALASLYEQYF.

The chain employs TRBV14 and TRBJ1-4; D is uncertain. The CDR3 totals 15 residues. Germline V CDR1 and CDR2: SGHDN, FVKESK. V lost 4 bases to trimming and J lost 6 bases, with 15 bases between them. The CDR3 DNA reads TGTGCCAGCAGCCGCCCAGCACTGGGGTATGAAAAACTGTTTTTT. Protein product: CASSRPALGYEKLFF.

This clone was counted a few times. V and J are TRBV5-4 and TRBJ2-3; 14 nucleotides align to TRBD2. Per the germline V gene, CDR1 is SGHNT and CDR2 is YYREEE (reference sequence). This CDR3 has 18 residues. Trimming removed 4 bases from V and 2 bases from J; junction bases left unmatched: 9. CDR3 sequence reads: CASSAGLAGGLTTDTQYF. The CDR3 DNA reads TGTGCCAGCAGCGCTGGACTAGCGGGGGGCCTTACCACAGATACGCAGTATTTT. The full variable domain, its missing parts supplied by reference TRBV5-4 and TRBJ2-3, is ETGVTQSPTHLIKTRGQQVTLRCSSQSGHNTVSWYQQALGQGPQFIFQYYREEENGRGNFPPRFSGLQFPNYSSELNVNALELDDSALYLCASSAGLAGGLTTDTQYFGPGTRLTVL.

The chain recombines TRBV6-1 with TRBJ2-7; TRBD1 is a possible D gene (6 bases). Trimming took off 4 bases at V and 3 bases at J, with 19 bases between the two ends. The CDR3 spans 16 residues. Per the germline V gene, CDR1 is MNHNS and CDR2 is SASEGT. The CDR3 reads CASSVRSGTRGYEQYF. For the CDR3, the DNA is TGTGCCAGCAGTGTAAGAAGTGGGACCAGGGGCTACGAGCAGTACTTC.

This chain connects TRBV4-1 to TRBJ2-3; perhaps D is TRBD1 or TRBD2 (5 bases each). Germline CDR1 reads MGHRA; CDR2 reads YSYEKL. V lost 4 bases, J lost 5 bases, and 16 bases lay in between. The CDR3 totals 15 residues. In DNA, the CDR3 is TGCGCCAGCAGCCCCCTGGGGGTGGTGTTAGATACGCAGTATTTT. This translates into CASSPLGVVLDTQYF.

The rearrangement links TRBV5-1 to TRBJ1-1; maybe TRBD1 (5 bases). CDR1 SGHRS and CDR2 YFSETQ come from the germline V gene. This CDR3 has 15 residues. Trimming stripped 0 bases from V and 0 bases from J, with 9 bases between. The CDR3, as DNA: TGCGCCAGCAGCTTGGCCACAGGAATGAACACTGAAGCTTTCTTT. Residues: CASSLATGMNTEAFF.

In this sample, this clone turned up a few times. The V and J genes are TRBV30 and TRBJ2-6; the D is unclear. Deletions cut 4 bases from V and 0 bases from J, with 10 bases between. Germline V gives CDR1 GTSNPN, CDR2 SVGIG (reference sequence). The CDR3 contains 15 residues. CDR3 in amino acids: CAWTRIFSGANVLTF. CDR3 in DNA: TGTGCCTGGACCCGGATTTTCTCTGGGGCCAACGTCCTGACTTTC.

The CDR3: CASSEFGGSPLHF. The DNA for the CDR3 is TGTGCCAGCAGTGAGTTTGGAGGTTCACCCCTCCACTTT. The chain recombines TRBV6-1 with TRBJ1-6; no clear D. V shed 3 bases and J shed 9 bases, with 9 bases lying between them. Germline V gene data show CDR1 as MNHNS and CDR2 as SASEGT. The CDR3 consists of 13 residues.